This section outlines one T cell receptor (beta chain) sequence together with its context. This clonotype has more than one count but fewer than ten. This receptor's antigen is unknown. There are no base qualities to consult, and no much larger clone falls within one base. These data come from a study of regulatory T cells in long-lasting Graves disease (dated by TCRdb to the early 2020s). With regard to the full study: Antithyroid drugs had been taken for less than 3 months by newly diagnosed Graves' disease patients. A total of around 33 samples were covered by TCR sequencing, comprising some 13 persistent and some 20 newly diagnosed Graves' disease patients. The study was conducted in China and was registered as a clinical trial. Patients with persistent Graves' disease were compared with patients with newly diagnosed Graves' disease using TCR sequencing and RNA sequencing of peripheral blood. Overall results and qualifications from the work: The authors acknowledged the small sample size as a limitation that may reduce accuracy. More public clonotypes were shared among persistent patients (under 3,000) than among newly diagnosed patients (roughly 1,000). Lower TCR Shannon entropy and fewer highly expanded clones were observed in persistent Graves' disease patients than in newly diagnosed patients, which suggested clonal expansion. Preferential use of TRBV28, TRBJ1-2 and TRBJ2-5 was observed in persistent disease, whereas TRBV20-1 and TRBJ2-1 were favored in newly diagnosed disease. The study examined only peripheral blood because the primary lesion, thyroid tissue, could not be accessed. Sequencing and analysis were restricted to the TCR beta chain.

The intended sense of this specimen's time point label: newly diagnosed GD, antithyroid drugs for less than 3 months. RNA was extracted from PBMCs in TRIzol for both TCR sequencing and RNA sequencing. Graves' disease was diagnosed according to American Thyroid Association guidelines. The patients came from an endocrinology department in Xi'an, China. Each patient gave about 8.1 milliliters of peripheral blood, collected in an EDTA anticoagulant tube. PBMCs were isolated by Ficoll Paque Plus density gradient separation without further T cell sorting. An Agilent 2100 Bioanalyzer and agarose gel were used to assess RNA quality, and a NanoDrop 2000 was used to measure RNA concentration. Receptors were amplified or captured by multiplex PCR. The sequencer was an Illumina HiSeq 4000. To build TCR beta libraries, CDR3 regions were amplified by Arm-PCR using iRepertoire HTBI primers. Before sequencing, the PCR products underwent gel purification. Turning to the authors' computational methods: Gene usage analysis of CDR3 amino acid clonotypes relied on the roughly 64 TRBV and over 13 TRBJ segments identified across samples. COPE and FqMerger were used to merge the filtered high-quality paired reads into contigs. Contigs were aligned with BLAST to IMGT TRBV, TRBD and TRBJ reference genes, and CDR3 was defined per IMGT. Clonotypes above 0.1% frequency were classified as highly expanded clones. Shannon entropy served as the measure of repertoire diversity, while the Gini coefficient captured V-J evenness. Clonotypes shared by more than one individual were considered public. In TCRdb, the public reads were trimmed at Q25 with fastp and aligned with MiXCR, with productive beta chains retained. Each record represents a unique CDR3 protein, reported with the most common genes and DNA among its rows. The V and J calls come from TCRdb's annotation, not from the publication. Across this sample there are a few hundred thousand distinct CDR3 sequences, with 15% to 20% seen only once. Of the sample, roughly 30% falls within the top ten clones.

The CDR3 sequence holds 15 residues, the cysteine and phenylalanine included. CDR3 DNA is the only sequence kept; it has 45 bases, read in frame from the first base. Reading the germline V gene gives CDR1 MNHNS and CDR2 SASEGT. V and J are truncated by 6 bases and 1 base respectively, leaving an intervening sequence of 15 bases. Separately, the same data were catalogued under a study of T cells in Graves' hyperthyroidism and ophthalmopathy. The second paper further reports: Stable Graves' hyperthyroidism was defined as no progression to ophthalmopathy during 18 months of follow-up. Hyperthyroidism patients were aged 18 to 65 years and newly diagnosed, with disease duration of less than 2 months. Any patient with an uncontrolled infection, another autoimmune disease, pregnancy or lactation was excluded. Diagnoses were based on clinical symptoms, serum thyroxine and TRAb, thyroid ultrasound and orbital computed tomography. The first round of RT-PCR for the TCR CDR3 was performed with the HTBI primer set and the Qiagen OneStep RT-PCR kit. Most expanded thyroid clonotypes (frequency above 0.001) were also detected in blood, a finding suggesting that blood repertoires may reflect thyroid immune responses. A 13 V-J signature model separated ophthalmopathy from stable hyperthyroidism, with around 90% sensitivity and roughly 84% specificity in cross-validation and 80%/75% in testing. During validation, the model predicted progression to ophthalmopathy a median of around 6 months ahead of onset, with roughly 65% sensitivity and 72.22% specificity. To identify distinguishing TCR V-J signatures, a discovery cohort of about a hundred patients was used, comprising 43 with Graves' ophthalmopathy and some 57 with stable Graves' hyperthyroidism. Prospective prediction of ophthalmopathy was tested in an independent validation cohort of 18 to 20 hyperthyroidism patients and some 17 patients who later progressed to ophthalmopathy. The roughly 91 discovery patients were randomly split 7:3 into training and test sets. In about 6 Graves' hyperthyroidism patients, the study also compared T-cell repertoires from thyroid tissue with T-cell repertoires from blood. Following sampling, methimazole starting at 30 mg daily was given to hyperthyroidism patients, and high-dose intravenous methylprednisolone was given to ophthalmopathy patients. Libraries were constructed in a second round of multiplex PCR, after which size selection and purification were performed. Libraries were sequenced paired-end with 100 bp reads on an Illumina HiSeq2000. SOAPnuke was used to process the raw data, with reads discarded if the reads contained adapters or uncalled bases, had a mean Phred below 15, or lacked an exact constant-primer or identifier match. COPE v1.2.5 was used to merge high-quality paired reads, and clonotypes were defined as unique nucleotide sequences. Clonotypes were aligned to IMGT TRBV, TRBD and TRBJ reference segments using MiTCR v1.1. The analysis included only V-J combinations with a frequency above 0.0001, which together covered 99% to 99.2% of the repertoires. The TCS score was defined as F50 (clonal expansion) divided by E x V (chaos), with BLOSUM62-based TCRdist calculated between CDR3 peptides within each V-J. Welch's t-statistics and random forest reduced 514 V-J features to 13, which were used in a naive Bayes classifier (R e1071). No statistical method was used to set the sample size in advance, and investigators knew the group allocation. According to the paper, TCR Vbeta CDR3 sequencing was carried out on 135 peripheral blood samples, which came from 40 to 45 ophthalmopathy, 75 or so hyperthyroidism and about 17 progressor patients.

The chain joins TRBV6-1 to TRBJ1-1, with the D gene call left open. The clonotype originates from a man aged 40-50 years with Graves disease. Donor details come from another sample of the same person, matched by shared clones. The specimen comprised peripheral blood mononuclear cells (PBMCs), sampled at new diagnosis, from a patient treated with antithyroid drugs. The nucleotide sequence is given as TGTGCCAGCAGAAAACGATACCGGGGGAACACTGAAGCTTTCTTT. Its translation is CASRKRYRGNTEAFF.